These 30 T cell receptor beta chains share one sample of origin, sequenced in a study of blood T cell repertoires in COVID-19. Profiling relied on immunoSEQ multiplex PCR, and the TCRdb table lists in-frame clones only, not all of them. The data contain just under 50,000 clones, 75% to 85% of them singletons. Material: peripheral blood. These TCRs come from a human donor in a cohort sampled during active COVID-19.

This clone has only a few counts. This chain connects TRBV27 to TRBJ1-1, with D possibly TRBD1 on 6 matching bases. V was pared by 5 bases and J by 2 bases, with 12 bases between. The CDR3 spans 14 residues. Germline V gene sequence: CDR1 MNHEY, CDR2 SMNVEV (reference sequence). The CDR3 loop reads CASSPRTDNTEAFF. CDR3 nucleotides: TGTGCCAGCAGTCCTAGGACAGATAACACTGAAGCTTTCTTT.

The chain is built from TRBV18 and TRBJ1-3; no clear D. Germline CDR1 is KGHSH and CDR2 is LQKENI. This CDR3 has 13 amino acids. Trimming shortened V by 6 bases and J by 8 bases, and 14 bases separated the two germline ends. The CDR3 nucleotides are TGTGCCAGCTCCCTAGTCGGGAGGGACACCATATATTTT. The encoded protein is CASSLVGRDTIYF.

This chain joins TRBV7-6 and TRBJ2-2, with 9 bases matching TRBD1. The CDR3 consists of 17 residues. Germline loops: CDR1 SGHVS, CDR2 FNYEAQ. V shed 3 bases and J 5 bases; nucleotides not matched to a gene: 10. The DNA of the CDR3 is TGTGCCAGCAGCTTTTCACCCGGGACAGGGAGGACCGGGGAGCTGTTTTTT. This codes for CASSFSPGTGRTGELFF.

The rearrangement links TRBV7-3 to TRBJ2-2; D ambiguous. V was clipped by 5 bases and J by 6 bases, with 10 bases between them. CDR3 length: 13 amino acids. Germline V gene data show CDR1 as SGHTA and CDR2 as FQGTGA. This chain's CDR3 is CASSLPRAGELFF. The DNA for the CDR3 is TGTGCCAGCAGCCTTCCCCGGGCCGGGGAGCTGTTTTTT.

The chain links TRBV21-1 to TRBJ1-3. TRBV21-1 is reported as a pseudogene. CDR3 length: 20 amino acids. CDR3 sequence reads: CASSKGAGHRQTSSGNTIYF. In DNA, the CDR3 is TGTGCCAGCAGCAAAGGGGCGGGGCACCGACAAACAAGCTCTGGAAACACCATATATTTT.

This chain links TRBV19 with TRBJ2-7; 7 nucleotides line up with TRBD2. Per the germline V gene, CDR1 is LNHDA and CDR2 is SQIVND (reference sequence). With 10 bases clipped from V and 3 bases from J, the junction kept 9 bases outside the gene matches. CDR3 length equals 13 residues. The CDR3 nucleotides read TGTGCCAACCCTAGCGGCCGTCTCTACGAGCAGTACTTC. This encodes CANPSGRLYEQYF.

J is TRBJ1-2 and V is TRBV29-1; 7 nucleotides match TRBD1. The junction had 6 bases not matched to a gene; V was cut back by 7 bases and J by 4 bases. CDR1 and CDR2 (germline): SQVTM, ANQGSEA. CDR3 size: 12 residues. The CDR3 DNA follows: TGCAGCGCCAAGACAGGGCTCTATGGCTACACCTTC. Its translation is CSAKTGLYGYTF.

The chain uses TRBV9 and TRBJ2-3; maybe TRBD1 (5 bases). Germline CDR1 reads SGDLS; CDR2 reads YYNGEE. This CDR3 contains 15 residues. The V gene lost 0 bases and the J gene lost 4 bases, with 12 bases spanning the gap. The CDR3 DNA sequence: TGTGCCAGCAGCGTAGAGGGGCTAGGGGCAGATACGCAGTATTTT. The encoded protein is CASSVEGLGADTQYF.

This clone was detected only once. The V call is TRBV10-3, the J call TRBJ1-1, with TRBD1 identical over 11 bases. V dropped 3 bases and J dropped 1; count of bases not matched to a gene: 7. Germline-derived CDR1 and CDR2 are ENHRY and SYGVKD. The CDR3 has 17 residues. The CDR3 region is CAISEARDRGRNTEAFF. The CDR3 DNA is TGTGCCATCAGTGAAGCCCGGGACAGGGGGAGGAACACTGAAGCTTTCTTT.

This clone was recorded once. The chain employs TRBV11-2 and TRBJ1-2, with TRBD1 matching 7 bases. The CDR3 consists of 15 residues. Unmatched junction bases numbered 10, after V lost 1 base and J lost 8 bases. Germline lookup yields CDR1 SGHAT and CDR2 FQNNGV. The CDR3 region is CASSLGNRGWGGYTF. The CDR3 DNA reads TGTGCCAGCAGCTTAGGCAACAGGGGATGGGGAGGCTACACCTTC. The full variable domain, rest sourced from reference TRBV11-2 and TRBJ1-2, is EAGVAQSPRYKIIEKRQSVAFWCNPISGHATLYWYQQILGQGPKLLIQFQNNGVVDDSQLPKDRFSAERLKGVDSTLKIQPAKLEDSAVYLCASSLGNRGWGGYTFGSGTRLTVV.

The chain uses TRBV6-2 or TRBV6-3 and TRBJ2-7; 14 nucleotides match TRBD2. The J segment lost 2 bases and the V segment lost 2 bases, leaving 8 bases of the junction unmatched. Germline V gene data show CDR1 as MNHEY and CDR2 as SVGEGT. The CDR3 has 18 residues. The CDR3 DNA follows: TGTGCCAGCAGTTACGTCCGACTAGCGGGAGGGAATACCTACGAGCAGTACTTC. It translates to CASSYVRLAGGNTYEQYF.

This clone was seen a handful of times. This chain connects TRBV6-5 to TRBJ2-5; 7 bases fit TRBD1. J lost 5 bases, V lost 6 bases, and 6 bases had no gene match. The CDR3 contains 13 residues. Per the germline V gene, CDR1 is MNHEY and CDR2 is SVGAGI. CDR3 residues: CASRQSGGETQYF. Here the CDR3 DNA reads TGTGCCAGCAGGCAGTCAGGGGGTGAGACCCAGTACTTC.

The sample holds one count of this clone. The rearrangement uses TRBV30 and TRBJ1-1; 8 nucleotides match TRBD1. From germline, CDR1 is GTSNPN and CDR2 SVGIG (reference sequence). The CDR3 totals 13 residues. V shed 3 bases and J 4 bases; nucleotides not matched to a gene: 4. The CDR3 region has the DNA TGTGCCTGGAGGCAGGGGGCGGCCACTGAAGCTTTCTTT. The encoded protein is CAWRQGAATEAFF.

This clone was picked up one time. V gene TRBV4-1 combines with J gene TRBJ2-2, with 13 bases identical to TRBD2. Germline lookup yields CDR1 MGHRA and CDR2 YSYEKL. With 1 base clipped from V and 7 bases from J, the junction kept 6 bases outside the gene matches. CDR3 length equals 17 residues. CDR3 nucleotide sequence: TGCGCCAGCAGCCAAGGGACTAGCGGGAGACTTGACGGGGAGCTGTTTTTT. Translation gives CASSQGTSGRLDGELFF.

The genes are TRBV24-1 and TRBJ2-2, with D perhaps matching TRBD1 (7 bases). The CDR3 covers 16 residues. The germline V gene has CDR1 KGHDR and CDR2 SFDVKD. With 1 base removed from V and 2 bases from J, the gap between germline ends came to 10 bases. The CDR3 nucleotides read TGTGCCACCAGTGATTTAGGAGGGGGCAACACCGGGGAGCTGTTTTTT. Translating gives CATSDLGGGNTGELFF.

The genes are TRBV3-1 (or the pseudogene TRBV3-2) and TRBJ2-5, with 10 bases fitting TRBD2. The CDR3 has 14 residues. J gave up 5 bases and V 4 bases, and 4 bases lay outside the gene matches. Per germline, CDR1 LGHDT and CDR2 YNNKEL (reference sequence). The CDR3 bases are TGTGCCAGCAGCCCTAGCGGGAGATGGGAGACCCAGTACTTC. Translation: CASSPSGRWETQYF.

CDR3 region: CASSSGDTGTQYF. CDR3 bases: TGTGCCAGCAGTTCCGGGGACACGGGCACGCAGTATTTT. The genes are TRBV7-3 and TRBJ2-3, with D perhaps matching TRBD1 (6 bases). Between the trimmed V and J ends, which lost 6 bases and 9 bases, there was a span of 16 bases. CDR1 is SGHTA, CDR2 FQGTGA, per germline. CDR3 length equals 13 residues.

Written as DNA, the CDR3 is TGTGCCAGCAGCTTCACTAGCGGGAGGGATACGCAGTATTTT. Protein product: CASSFTSGRDTQYF. The rearrangement uses TRBV7-9 and TRBJ2-3; 12 bases are a match to TRBD2. The V gene end was trimmed by 3 bases and the J gene end by 6 bases; junction bases not matched to a gene: 1. Germline CDR1 and CDR2: SEHNR and FQNEAQ (reference sequence). This CDR3 is built from 14 residues.

The genes are TRBV7-2 and TRBJ1-1; D possibly corresponds to TRBD1 (6 bases). This CDR3 comprises 15 residues. Germline V gene data show CDR1 as SGHTA and CDR2 as FQGNSA. Trimming stripped 1 base from V and 5 bases from J, with 14 bases between. In nucleotides, the CDR3 is TGTGCCAGCAGCTTAGAGGCGGGTAGGGGGACTGAAGCTTTCTTT. Translating it yields CASSLEAGRGTEAFF.

V usage is TRBV6-6 and J usage is TRBJ2-1, with 8 bases aligning to TRBD1. This CDR3 has 14 residues. Germline V gives CDR1 MNHNY, CDR2 SVGAGI (reference sequence). V lost 8 bases, J lost 2 bases, and 5 bases stayed unmatched. This chain's CDR3 is CASGDRRAYNEQFF. CDR3 bases: TGTGCCAGCGGGGACAGGAGGGCCTACAATGAGCAGTTCTTC.

Worth noting for this clone: Additional DNA sequences in this sample encode the identical CDR3. J is TRBJ1-1 and V is TRBV7-9; a possible D gene is TRBD1 (5 bases). The CDR3 consists of 13 residues. V was cut by 3 bases and J by 3 bases, with 8 bases left in between. Germline V lookup: CDR1 SEHNR, CDR2 FQNEAQ (reference sequence). For the CDR3, the DNA is TGTGCCAGCAGCTTTGGCAGGGACACTGAAGCTTTCTTT. Translating it yields CASSFGRDTEAFF. Supplemented by reference TRBV7-9 and TRBJ1-1, the full variable domain reads DTGVSQNPRHKITKRGQNVTFRCDPISEHNRLYWYRQTLGQGPEFLTYFQNEAQLEKSRLLSDRFSAERPKGSFSTLEIQRTEQGDSAMYLCASSFGRDTEAFFGQGTRLTVV.

This CDR3 reads CASSLGGGAVIEQFF. The CDR3 DNA reads TGCGCCAGCAGCCTCGGTGGGGGGGCCGTCATTGAGCAGTTCTTC. The V and J genes are TRBV4-3 and TRBJ2-1; TRBD2 might be the D (7 bases). This CDR3 has 15 residues. V gave up 4 bases and J gave up 9 bases, with 19 bases separating them. Germline-derived CDR1 and CDR2 are LGHNA and YSLEER.

The V gene is TRBV25-1, the J gene TRBJ2-1, with 7 bases fitting TRBD2. Trimming cost V 3 bases and J 1 base; bases outside gene matches: 3. The germline gives CDR1 MGHDK, CDR2 SYGVNS. This CDR3 has 15 residues. Here the CDR3 reads CASSEWGGSYNEQFF. CDR3 DNA: TGTGCCAGCAGTGAGTGGGGGGGGTCCTACAATGAGCAGTTCTTC.

The chain couples TRBV18 to TRBJ2-3; a possible D gene is TRBD1 (5 bases). The CDR3 runs to 13 residues. Trimming left V 2 bases short and J 6 bases short, with 9 bases between. CDR1 and CDR2 (germline): KGHSH, LQKENI. As DNA, the CDR3 is TGTGCCAGCTCACCAGGGGCAAGGGATACGCAGTATTTT. Its protein is CASSPGARDTQYF.

This chain links TRBV3-1 (or the pseudogene TRBV3-2) with TRBJ1-6; 7 bases line up with TRBD1. This CDR3 has 16 amino acids. J gave up 9 bases and V 4 bases, and 12 bases lay outside the gene matches. The germline gives CDR1 LGHDT, CDR2 YNNKEL (reference sequence). CDR3 region: CASSPRTGRGSSPLHF. The CDR3 DNA reads TGTGCCAGCAGCCCCCGGACAGGAAGGGGCAGTTCACCCCTCCACTTT.

This chain joins TRBV19 and TRBJ2-1; possibly TRBD2 for D (6 bases). CDR1 is LNHDA and CDR2 is SQIVND in the germline V gene (reference sequence). V lost 3 bases and J 6 bases, leaving 12 bases between the germline ends. The CDR3 has 14 residues. As DNA, the CDR3 is TGTGCCAGTAGTATGTTTGGAGGGGTCAATGAGCAGTTCTTC. As protein: CASSMFGGVNEQFF.

The rearrangement joins TRBV25-1 to TRBJ2-3; TRBD1 matches 8 bases. V gave up 1 base and J gave up 2 bases; unmatched junction bases: 8. Germline loops: CDR1 MGHDK, CDR2 SYGVNS. This CDR3 spans 17 amino acids. The CDR3 coding sequence is TGTGCCAGCAGTGAATCCCCCGGACAGGGCCACACAGATACGCAGTATTTT. This encodes CASSESPGQGHTDTQYF.

V is TRBV2 and J is TRBJ1-2, with D perhaps TRBD1 (6 bases). The CDR3 spans 13 residues. Germline CDR1 and CDR2: SNHLY and FYNNEI. Deletions cut 2 bases from V and 4 bases from J, with 8 bases between. The CDR3 loop reads CASSERGGYGYTF. The CDR3, as DNA: TGTGCCAGCAGTGAAAGAGGGGGCTATGGCTACACCTTC.

CDR3 coding DNA: TGTGCCAGCAGCTTGGCGGGACAGGGTGGGCCCCAGCATTTT. It encodes CASSLAGQGGPQHF. This rearrangement joins TRBV5-6 to TRBJ1-5; 9 bases match TRBD1. Germline trimming cut 0 bases from V and 9 bases from J; bases unmatched to any gene: 4. The CDR3 contains 14 residues. Germline V gives CDR1 SGHDT, CDR2 YYEEEE.

This clone is a singleton in its sample. The chain employs TRBV5-1 and TRBJ2-7; 12 positions match TRBD2. With 4 bases clipped from V and 4 bases from J, the junction kept 6 bases outside the gene matches. The CDR3 length is 15 residues. Germline assignment: CDR1 SGHRS and CDR2 YFSETQ. CDR3 nucleotide sequence: TGCGCCAGCAGCCCGACTAGCGGGAGTCCGTACGAGCAGTACTTC. It encodes CASSPTSGSPYEQYF.